The 9 T cell receptor beta chains listed next were all sequenced from one sample in a study of shared clonotypes between healthy human individuals. The naive CD8 fraction comprised CD45RO-negative cells positively selected for CCR7 and excluded terminally differentiated effector memory CD45RA+ cells. TCRdb's copy holds only in-frame clones and misses some; the assay was immunoSEQ multiplex PCR. The table records roughly 2.1 million clones, around 93% of them present only once. The sequencing sample was made of naive CD8+ T cells from PBMCs. The receptors come from a man between 18 and 29 years old in good health. Some clones in this sample may be carry-over from other donors' samples.

The rearrangement uses TRBV7-9 and TRBJ1-2; TRBD1 matches 7 bases. CDR1 and CDR2 (germline): SEHNR, FQNEAQ (reference sequence). With 1 base clipped from V and 6 bases from J, the junction kept 5 bases outside the gene matches. The CDR3 is 14 amino acids. The CDR3 reads CASSLERTGHGYTF. Here the CDR3 DNA reads TGTGCCAGCAGCTTAGAGAGGACAGGACATGGCTACACCTTC.

A single count supports this clone. The V and J genes are TRBV10-3 and TRBJ2-7; 8 positions match TRBD1. Losses at the gene ends were 3 bases for V and 5 bases for J; bases not matched to a gene: 12. The CDR3 spans 16 residues. CDR1 and CDR2 (germline): ENHRY, SYGVKD. The CDR3 reads CAISEGIGQGDNEQYF. The DNA of the CDR3 is TGTGCCATCAGTGAAGGTATTGGACAGGGTGATAACGAGCAGTACTTC.

V gene TRBV27 combines with J gene TRBJ1-5; D uncertain. CDR1 is MNHEY, CDR2 SMNVEV, per germline (reference sequence). CDR3 size: 15 residues. Deletions cut 6 bases from V and 5 bases from J, with 17 bases between. CDR3 DNA: TGTGCCAGCAGGCCCGCCGTGGGAGGGTATCAGCCCCAGCATTTT. Protein product: CASRPAVGGYQPQHF.

V usage is TRBV5-1 and J usage is TRBJ2-6, with TRBD1 identical over 7 bases. Germline values: CDR1 SGHRS, CDR2 YFSETQ. The J segment lost 2 bases and the V segment lost 4 bases, leaving 6 bases of the junction unmatched. This CDR3 is 16 amino acids long. DNA for the CDR3: TGCGCCAGCAGCCAACGACAGGGTGCTGGGGCCAACGTCCTGACTTTC. Its translation: CASSQRQGAGANVLTF.

This clone turned up a few times. The CDR3: CASSLVGRGSGYTF. The CDR3 DNA reads TGTGCCAGCAGCTTAGTAGGGCGCGGGAGTGGCTACACCTTC. The rearrangement links TRBV11-2 to TRBJ1-2; D uncertain. Germline V gives CDR1 SGHAT, CDR2 FQNNGV. V shed 1 base and J shed 7 bases, with 13 bases lying between them. The length of the CDR3 is 14 residues.

This chain connects TRBV5-1 to TRBJ2-2; D ambiguous. The CDR3 extends over 13 amino acids. The V end was cut by 4 bases, the J end by 2 bases, with 6 bases between. CDR1 is SGHRS and CDR2 is YFSETQ in the germline V gene. The CDR3: CASSDPNTGELFF. CDR3 bases: TGCGCCAGCAGCGACCCTAACACCGGGGAGCTGTTTTTT.

The chain has TRBV28 and TRBJ2-7, with D perhaps matching TRBD1 or TRBD2 (7 bases each). Trimming pared 6 bases from V and 2 bases from J, leaving 20 bases between. Germline V gene data show CDR1 as MDHEN and CDR2 as SYDVKM. The CDR3 loop spans 16 amino acids. The CDR3 sequence: CASRIDREGSTYEQYF. CDR3 bases: TGTGCCAGCAGAATCGACAGGGAGGGATCCACCTACGAGCAGTACTTC. The complete variable domain, with remaining parts taken from reference TRBV28 and TRBJ2-7, reads DVKVTQSSRYLVKRTGEKVFLECVQDMDHENMFWYRQDPGLGLRLIYFSYDVKMKEKGDIPEGYSVSREKKERFSLILESASTNQTSMYLCASRIDREGSTYEQYFGPGTRLTVT.

The chain recombines TRBV2 with TRBJ2-7; TRBD1 aligns across 7 bases. The CDR3 has 14 residues. V trimming: 2 bases; J trimming: 5 bases; junction bases outside the gene matches: 6. Per the germline V gene, CDR1 is SNHLY and CDR2 is FYNNEI. CDR3 in DNA: TGTGCCAGCAGTGAAAGACAGGGTGACCACGAGCAGTACTTC. It translates to CASSERQGDHEQYF.

The chain combines TRBV18 with TRBJ2-2; D may be TRBD1 (6 bases). The length of the CDR3 is 14 residues. Germline V gene sequence: CDR1 KGHSH, CDR2 LQKENI. V gave up 8 bases and J gave up 0 bases, with 10 bases separating them. This CDR3 reads CASPRGANTGELFF. CDR3 DNA: TGTGCCAGCCCCAGGGGTGCGAACACCGGGGAGCTGTTTTTT. Filled out from reference TRBV18 and TRBJ2-2, the complete variable domain reads NAGVMQNPRHLVRRRGQEARLRCSPMKGHSHVYWYRQLPEEGLKFMVYLQKENIIDESGMPKERFSAEFPKEGPSILRIQQVVRGDSAAYFCASPRGANTGELFFGEGSRLTVL.